This passage covers 25 T cell receptor beta chains from one sample sequenced in a study of beta chain features in type 1 diabetes. The sequenced template was cDNA made from the entire isolated RNA. TCRdb's table, derived via immunoSEQ multiplex PCR, lists solely in-frame clones and lacks some. The profile covers some 270,000 clones, with 12% to 15% appearing a single time and around 0.03% taken by the ten largest. The sample was naive CD4+ T cells from blood. Source of these receptors: a woman aged 40 to 50 in good health.

In this sample, this clone turned up a few times. The chain links TRBV2 to TRBJ2-5, with TRBD1 matching 12 bases. Germline CDR1 reads SNHLY; CDR2 reads FYNNEI. This CDR3 region has 14 residues. With V trimmed by 9 bases and J by 5 bases, 7 bases remained unmatched. The CDR3 bases are TGTGCCAGAAGCCCGGGACAGGGGGCCGAGACCCAGTACTTC. Protein: CARSPGQGAETQYF.

J is TRBJ1-1 and V is TRBV19; 9 bases match TRBD1. Germline V gives CDR1 LNHDA, CDR2 SQIVND (reference sequence). CDR3 length equals 14 residues. V dropped 3 bases and J dropped 5; count of bases not matched to a gene: 4. CDR3 sequence: CASSISTGGTEAFF. In DNA, the CDR3 is TGTGCCAGTAGTATTTCGACAGGGGGGACTGAAGCTTTCTTT.

The J gene is TRBJ1-6, the V gene TRBV7-2, with D tentatively TRBD1 (5 bases). This CDR3 contains 14 residues. Germline V lookup: CDR1 SGHTA, CDR2 FQGNSA. Between the trimmed V and J ends, which lost 0 bases and 9 bases, there was a span of 9 bases. CDR3 sequence (DNA): TGTGCCAGCAGCTTAGCCCAGGGTGGTTCACCCCTCCACTTT. This codes for CASSLAQGGSPLHF.

This clone has only a few counts. The V and J genes are TRBV5-1 and TRBJ2-5, with TRBD2 identical over 8 bases. With 0 bases clipped from V and 2 bases from J, the junction kept 9 bases outside the gene matches. Germline V CDR1 and CDR2: SGHRS, YFSETQ. The CDR3 runs to 17 residues. The CDR3, as DNA: TGCGCCAGCAGCTTGGAGTTCCGGGGGGGCGGTCAAGAGACCCAGTACTTC. This gives the protein CASSLEFRGGGQETQYF.

The V and J genes are TRBV29-1 and TRBJ2-3; 7 bases fit TRBD1. This CDR3 has 16 residues. Trimming removed 6 bases from V and 4 bases from J; junction bases left unmatched: 16. Germline CDR1 is SQVTM and CDR2 is ANQGSEA. The CDR3 DNA reads TGCAGCGTAGTTGGGTTGTCAGGGGGTTTTGCAGATACGCAGTATTTT. Its protein is CSVVGLSGGFADTQYF.

The chain combines TRBV6-1 with TRBJ1-2; D unclear. CDR3 size: 15 residues. Germline assignment: CDR1 MNHNS and CDR2 SASEGT. V was shortened by 2 bases and J by 7 bases, with 17 bases between the two germline ends. CDR3 residues: CASSELTAQSVGYTF. In DNA, the CDR3 is TGTGCCAGCAGTGAATTGACGGCCCAGAGCGTTGGCTACACCTTC.

The rearrangement links TRBV19 to TRBJ2-7, with D possibly being TRBD1 (6 bases). Germline assignment: CDR1 LNHDA and CDR2 SQIVND (reference sequence). The CDR3 loop spans 12 amino acids. The V end lost 6 bases, the J end lost 2 bases, and 8 bases lay between the germline ends. The CDR3 reads CASRNRAYEQYF. As DNA, the CDR3 is TGTGCCAGTAGGAACAGGGCCTACGAGCAGTACTTC.

The chain couples TRBV10-3 to TRBJ2-1; 14 bases match TRBD2. In germline, CDR1 is ENHRY, CDR2 SYGVKD. CDR3 length equals 18 residues. Trimming at V came to 0 bases and at J to 4 bases, leaving 5 bases not matched to a gene. The chain's CDR3 is CAISESGTSGGLYNEQFF. The CDR3, as DNA: TGTGCCATCAGTGAGTCGGGGACTAGCGGGGGCCTTTACAATGAGCAGTTCTTC.

Concerning this clone itself: Other DNA sequences of this sample code for an identical CDR3. The CDR3 nucleotides read TGCGCCAGCAGCTCCGGACTAGCGCCGAACACCGGGGAGCTGTTTTTT. It specifies CASSSGLAPNTGELFF. The chain recombines TRBV5-1 with TRBJ2-2, with 9 bases matching TRBD2. Germline V gene sequence: CDR1 SGHRS, CDR2 YFSETQ. CDR3 length: 16 amino acids. Trimming cost V 3 bases and J 0 bases; bases outside gene matches: 3.

The chain couples TRBV15 to TRBJ2-3; 7 bases align to TRBD2. The trim removed 5 bases at V and 2 bases at J, leaving 10 bases unmatched. Germline V gene sequence: CDR1 LNHNV, CDR2 YYDKDF (reference sequence). There are 16 residues in the CDR3. CDR3 sequence (DNA): TGTGCCACCAGCGCCCGAGGGGCGGGGGACACAGATACGCAGTATTTT. Translating gives CATSARGAGDTDTQYF.

The genes are TRBV2 and TRBJ1-3; D may be TRBD1 (6 bases). This CDR3 is built from 13 residues. Germline loops: CDR1 SNHLY, CDR2 FYNNEI. The V end was cut by 3 bases, the J end by 15 bases, with 18 bases between. This CDR3 is CASSDKWTATRYF. For the CDR3, the DNA is TGTGCCAGCAGTGATAAGTGGACAGCCACGCGATATTTT.

The chain links TRBV5-1 to TRBJ2-6, with 7 nucleotides matching TRBD1. The CDR3 has 18 amino acids. The germline gives CDR1 SGHRS, CDR2 YFSETQ. Trimming took 7 bases from V and 0 from J; bases not matched to a gene: 13. In nucleotides, the CDR3 is TGCGCCAGCTTTTTGGACAGGCCCGGACTCTCTGGGGCCAACGTCCTGACTTTC. Translation: CASFLDRPGLSGANVLTF.

This chain links TRBV9 with TRBJ1-2; D is uncertain. CDR1 is SGDLS, CDR2 YYNGEE, per germline. The CDR3 length is 16 residues. V was trimmed by 0 bases and J by 4 bases, leaving 16 bases between them. CDR3 residues: CASSVEATGSAYGYTF. The CDR3 nucleotides read TGTGCCAGCAGCGTAGAGGCGACGGGGTCGGCCTATGGCTACACCTTC.

The chain joins TRBV7-9 to TRBJ1-2; no clear D gene. Trimming shortened V by 5 bases and J by 4 bases, and 11 bases separated the two germline ends. Germline CDR1 SEHNR, CDR2 FQNEAQ (reference sequence). The CDR3 has 13 amino acids. CDR3 amino acids: CASSDTSGYGYTF. DNA for the CDR3: TGTGCCAGCAGCGACACGTCAGGCTATGGCTACACCTTC.

This clone has more than one count but fewer than ten. J is TRBJ2-7 and V is TRBV6-5, with 8 positions matching TRBD1. The CDR3 has 13 amino acids. Germline V CDR1 and CDR2: MNHEY, SVGAGI. J gave up 6 bases and V 11 bases, and 12 bases lay outside the gene matches. CDR3 loop: CAASQDRVSEQYF. CDR3 nucleotide sequence: TGTGCCGCGAGCCAGGACAGGGTCTCCGAGCAGTACTTC.

This clone came up a few times. Within the sample, other DNA sequences also encode this same CDR3. As DNA, the CDR3 is TGCGCCAGCAGCTTGACTAGCGGAACCTACGAGCAGTACTTC. Residues: CASSLTSGTYEQYF. The chain couples TRBV5-1 to TRBJ2-7; 8 bases are a match to TRBD2. The CDR3 contains 14 residues. V trimming: 1 base; J trimming: 2 bases; junction bases outside the gene matches: 2. Germline-derived CDR1 and CDR2 are SGHRS and YFSETQ. The whole variable domain, remainder taken from reference TRBV5-1 and TRBJ2-7, is KAGVTQTPRYLIKTRGQQVTLSCSPISGHRSVSWYQQTPGQGLQFLFEYFSETQRNKGNFPGRFSGRQFSNSRSEMNVSTLELGDSALYLCASSLTSGTYEQYFGPGTRLTVT.

This clone has only a few counts. This sequence joins TRBV9 and TRBJ2-5; the D is unclear. Germline V gene sequence: CDR1 SGDLS, CDR2 YYNGEE. CDR3 length: 14 residues. V lost 0 bases to trimming and J lost 2 bases, with 8 bases between them. DNA for the CDR3: TGTGCCAGCAGCGTAGCGAGTGGTCAAGAGACCCAGTACTTC. As protein: CASSVASGQETQYF.

The chain combines TRBV6-9 with TRBJ2-1, with TRBD1 matching over 7 bases. This CDR3 spans 17 amino acids. V was clipped by 0 bases and J by 3 bases; unmatched bases: 8. Germline V lookup: CDR1 MNHGY, CDR2 SVAAGI. The CDR3 DNA is TGTGCCAGCAGTTATTCACCCGACAGGGTTGACTACAATGAGCAGTTCTTC. Its translation is CASSYSPDRVDYNEQFF.

This clone showed up just a few times. The gene calls are TRBV19 and TRBJ1-1; no clear D. The CDR3 contains 12 residues. Germline loops: CDR1 LNHDA, CDR2 SQIVND (reference sequence). Trimming pared 6 bases from V and 4 bases from J, leaving 9 bases between. The CDR3: CASSLTGTEAFF. CDR3 sequence (DNA): TGTGCCAGTAGCCTCACGGGCACTGAAGCTTTCTTT. The full variable domain, in which reference TRBV19 and TRBJ1-1 provide the parts outside the CDR3, is DGGITQSPKYLFRKEGQNVTLSCEQNLNHDAMYWYRQDPGQGLRLIYYSQIVNDFQKGDIAEGYSVSREKKESFPLTVTSAQKNPTAFYLCASSLTGTEAFFGQGTRLTVV.

The chain recombines TRBV10-2 with TRBJ2-3; the match to TRBD2 covers 8 bases. CDR1 WSHSY and CDR2 SAAADI come from the germline V gene. Unmatched junction bases numbered 7, after V lost 3 bases and J lost 2 bases. The CDR3 totals 16 residues. The CDR3: CASSEGTSGYTDTQYF. The CDR3 nucleotides read TGCGCCAGCAGTGAAGGTACTAGCGGATACACAGATACGCAGTATTTT.

This clone was seen a few times. The chain recombines TRBV5-1 with TRBJ2-1; TRBD2 matches at 10 bases. Looked up from germline, CDR1 is SGHRS and CDR2 is YFSETQ. With 0 bases clipped from V and 1 base from J, the junction kept 4 bases outside the gene matches. CDR3 length equals 17 residues. Here the CDR3 reads CASSLASGGKSYNEQFF. CDR3 nucleotide sequence: TGCGCCAGCAGCTTGGCTAGCGGGGGCAAATCCTACAATGAGCAGTTCTTC.

This clone was seen a few times. This sequence joins TRBV7-6 and TRBJ2-5; D is undetermined. V was pared by 1 base and J by 4 bases, with 7 bases between. The germline V gene encodes CDR1 SGHVS and CDR2 FNYEAQ. The length of the CDR3 is 13 residues. The CDR3 loop reads CASSLVARETQYF. CDR3 nucleotide sequence: TGTGCCAGCAGCTTAGTGGCTAGAGAGACCCAGTACTTC.

V is TRBV7-6 and J is TRBJ2-5; TRBD1 agrees at 9 bases. The CDR3 extends over 14 amino acids. From germline, CDR1 is SGHVS and CDR2 FNYEAQ. With 3 bases clipped from V and 5 bases from J, the junction kept 4 bases outside the gene matches. CDR3 sequence: CASSFTGGGETQYF. In DNA form, the CDR3 reads TGTGCCAGCAGCTTCACAGGGGGCGGTGAGACCCAGTACTTC.

CDR3 loop: CASSPGTGRNEKLFF. The CDR3 nucleotides read TGTGCCAGCAGTCCAGGGACAGGGCGAAATGAAAAACTGTTTTTT. The rearrangement joins TRBV6-6 to TRBJ1-4; 9 positions agree with TRBD1. The V segment lost 5 bases and the J segment 5 bases; nucleotides outside the gene matches: 6. The CDR3 is 15 residues long. Germline CDR1 and CDR2: MNHNY and SVGAGI (reference sequence).

The CDR3 is CASSLVGGQGFDQPQHF. In DNA form, the CDR3 reads TGTGCCAGCAGCTTAGTAGGGGGACAGGGGTTTGATCAGCCCCAGCATTTT. This chain joins TRBV7-6 and TRBJ1-5; 10 bases map to TRBD1. The CDR3 extends over 17 amino acids. In germline, CDR1 is SGHVS, CDR2 FNYEAQ. V shed 1 base and J 5 bases; nucleotides not matched to a gene: 8. Full variable domain (remainder filled in from reference TRBV7-6 and TRBJ1-5): GAGVSQSPRYKVTKRGQDVALRCDPISGHVSLYWYRQALGQGPEFLTYFNYEAQQDKSGLPNDRFSAERPEGSISTLTIQRTEQRDSAMYRCASSLVGGQGFDQPQHFGDGTRLSIL.